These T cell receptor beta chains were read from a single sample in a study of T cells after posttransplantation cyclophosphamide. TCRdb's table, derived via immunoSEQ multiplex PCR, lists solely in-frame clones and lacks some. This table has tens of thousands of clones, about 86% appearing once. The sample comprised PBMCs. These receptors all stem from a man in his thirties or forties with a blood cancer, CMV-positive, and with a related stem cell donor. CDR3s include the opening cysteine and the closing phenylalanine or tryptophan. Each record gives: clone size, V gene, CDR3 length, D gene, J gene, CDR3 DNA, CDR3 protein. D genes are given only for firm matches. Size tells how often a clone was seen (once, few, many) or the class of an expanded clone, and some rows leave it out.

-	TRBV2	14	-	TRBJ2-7	TGTGCCAGCGAGGACAGCCGTGTCTCCTACGAGCAGTACTTC	CASEDSRVSYEQYF
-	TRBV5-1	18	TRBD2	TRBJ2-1	TGCGCCAGCAGCTTCACCGGGACTAGCGGGAGGGCCTCCAATGAGCAGTTCTTC	CASSFTGTSGRASNEQFF
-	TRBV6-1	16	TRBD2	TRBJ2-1	TGTGCCAGCAGTGAGACTAGCGGGAGCTCCTACAATGAGCAGTTCTTC	CASSETSGSSYNEQFF
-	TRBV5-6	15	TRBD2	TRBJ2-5	TGTGCCAGCAGTCCAAGCGGGAGGGCCGGGGAGACCCAGTACTTC	CASSPSGRAGETQYF
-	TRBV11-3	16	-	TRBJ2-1	TGTGCCAGCAGCCTACTACCCACAGGGAAGGGTAATGAGCAGTTCTTC	CASSLLPTGKGNEQFF
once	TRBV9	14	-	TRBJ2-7	TGTGCCAGCAGCGTTTCCCCCCGGACTCCGATTCTCTCCTTC	CASSVSPRTPILSF
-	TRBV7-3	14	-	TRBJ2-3	TGTGCCAGCAGCCGCGCGGGTAGCACAGATACGCAGTATTTT	CASSRAGSTDTQYF
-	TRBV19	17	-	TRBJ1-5	TGTGCCAGTAGTATAGATTTTGGGGGGGCGCGGTTTCAGCCCCAGCATTTT	CASSIDFGGARFQPQHF
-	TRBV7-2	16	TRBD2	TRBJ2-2	TGTGCCAGCAGCTTTCTAGCGGGAGGGAGCGGCGGGGAGCTGTTTTTT	CASSFLAGGSGGELFF
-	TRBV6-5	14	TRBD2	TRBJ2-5	TGTGCCAGCAGTTACCAGGGCGGGAGGGAGACCCAGTACTTC	CASSYQGGRETQYF
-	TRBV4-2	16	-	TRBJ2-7	TGTGCCAGCAGCCAAGTGTTTTTGACAGGTCGGAACGAGCAGTACTTC	CASSQVFLTGRNEQYF
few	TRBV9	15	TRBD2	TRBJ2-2	TGTGCCAGCAGCGTCGGGGGGGCGAACACCGGGGAGCTGTTTTTT	CASSVGGANTGELFF
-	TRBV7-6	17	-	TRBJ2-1	TGTGCCAGCAGCCCTTTTAGAACAGGGACCTCCTACAATGAGCAGTTCTTC	CASSPFRTGTSYNEQFF
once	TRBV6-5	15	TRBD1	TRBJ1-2	TGTGCCAGCAGTTACTCGAGATGGACAGGGTCTGGCTACACCTTC	CASSYSRWTGSGYTF
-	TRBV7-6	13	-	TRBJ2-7	TGTGCCAGCAGCTTAGCCACGATCGGCGAGCAGTACTTC	CASSLATIGEQYF
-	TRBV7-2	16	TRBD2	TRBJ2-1	TGTGCCAGCATCTCCGAGGCGACTAGCGGGAACAATGAGCAGTTCTTC	CASISEATSGNNEQFF
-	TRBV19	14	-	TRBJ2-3	TGTGCCAGTAGTCCGGGACTCCGGCGGGATACGCAGTATTTT	CASSPGLRRDTQYF
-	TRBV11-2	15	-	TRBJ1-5	TGTGCCAGCAGCTTAGGACAGTTCGGCAATCAGCCCCAGCATTTT	CASSLGQFGNQPQHF
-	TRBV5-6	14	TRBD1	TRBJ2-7	TGTGCCAGCAGCTTGGGGGGACAGGGCTACGAGCAGTACTTC	CASSLGGQGYEQYF
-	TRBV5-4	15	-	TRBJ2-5	TGTGCCAGCAGCTCGGGGGGCGCCGGGCAGGAGACCCAGTACTTC	CASSSGGAGQETQYF
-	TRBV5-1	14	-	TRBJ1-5	TGCGCCAGCAGCTTGGGACAGGACGGGCAGCCCCAGCATTTT	CASSLGQDGQPQHF
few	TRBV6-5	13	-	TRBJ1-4	TGTGCCAGCAGTTACGGCCGTAATGAAAAACTGTTTTTT	CASSYGRNEKLFF
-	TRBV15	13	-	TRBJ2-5	TGTGCCACCAGCAGAGTCAGGGGGCGGGAGCAGTACTTC	CATSRVRGREQYF
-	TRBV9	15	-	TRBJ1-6	TGTGCCAGCAGCGAAGCGGTCTCCTATAATTCACCCCTCCACTTT	CASSEAVSYNSPLHF
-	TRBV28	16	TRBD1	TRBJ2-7	TGTGCCAGCAGTTTGGGTCAAACCGGGACAGGCTACGAGCAGTACTTC	CASSLGQTGTGYEQYF
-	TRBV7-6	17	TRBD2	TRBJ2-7	TGTGCCAGCAGCTCCGACCCGGGACTAGAGAGCTCCTACGAGCAGTACTTC	CASSSDPGLESSYEQYF
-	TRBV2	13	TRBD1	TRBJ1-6	TGTGCCAAAACAGGGGCGAAGAATTCACCCCTCCACTTT	CAKTGAKNSPLHF
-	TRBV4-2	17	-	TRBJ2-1	TGTGCCAGCAGCCAAGATCTTACGAGCTACAGGGCCAATGAGCAGTTCTTC	CASSQDLTSYRANEQFF
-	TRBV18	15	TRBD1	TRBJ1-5	TGTGCCAGCTCACCCGCGGACAGGGACAATCAGCCCCAGCATTTT	CASSPADRDNQPQHF
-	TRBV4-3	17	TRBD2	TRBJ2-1	TGCGCCAGCAGCCAAGATCAGGAGCGGGAGATCTTCAATGAGCAGTTCTTC	CASSQDQEREIFNEQFF
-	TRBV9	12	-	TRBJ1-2	TGTGCCAGCAGCGTAGGGCCCGGAGGTATCACCTTC	CASSVGPGGITF
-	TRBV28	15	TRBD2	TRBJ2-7	TGTGCCAGCAGTTTTTTGCGGCTAGCGGGAGGCGAGCAGTACTTC	CASSFLRLAGGEQYF
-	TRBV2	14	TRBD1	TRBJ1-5	TGTGCCAGCAGTTCCGGGACAGGGTTTCTTCTGCCCCATTTT	CASSSGTGFLLPHF
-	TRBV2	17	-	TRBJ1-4	TGTGCCAGCACTCTTGTAGGGCAGGGGACAACTAATGAAAAACTGTTTTTT	CASTLVGQGTTNEKLFF
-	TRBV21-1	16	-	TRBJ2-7	TGTGCCAGCAGCAAAGGCTCGAGGGTCTCCTCCTACGAGCAGTACTTC	CASSKGSRVSSYEQYF
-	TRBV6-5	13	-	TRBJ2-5	TGTGCCAGCAGATTTAGCGCGTCAGAGACCCAGTACTTC	CASRFSASETQYF
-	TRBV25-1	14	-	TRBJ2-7	TGTGCCAGCAGCGCGGGGACGGCTCCCTACGAGCAGTACTTC	CASSAGTAPYEQYF
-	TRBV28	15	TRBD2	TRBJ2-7	TGTGCCAGCAGTAGTCCAGCGGGAGCCGCCTACGAGCAGTACTTC	CASSSPAGAAYEQYF
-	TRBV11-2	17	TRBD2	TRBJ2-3	TGTGCCAGCAGCCGTCGGGCGGGAGTTGATGGTGTAGGGACGCAGTATTTT	CASSRRAGVDGVGTQYF
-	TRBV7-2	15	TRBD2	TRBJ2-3	TGTGCCAGCAGCGTCTTGACTAGCGGCACAGATACGCAGTATTTT	CASSVLTSGTDTQYF
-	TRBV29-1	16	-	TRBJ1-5	TGCAGCGTTGCATTCCTCGCGGGCCTGGGGAATCAGCCCCAGCATTTT	CSVAFLAGLGNQPQHF
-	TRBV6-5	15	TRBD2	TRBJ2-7	TGTGCCAGCAGTTACTCAACTAGCGGGAGGTACGAGCAGTACTTC	CASSYSTSGRYEQYF
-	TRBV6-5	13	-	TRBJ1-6	TGTGCCAGCAGTTACTCTAGTAATTCACCCCTCCACTTT	CASSYSSNSPLHF